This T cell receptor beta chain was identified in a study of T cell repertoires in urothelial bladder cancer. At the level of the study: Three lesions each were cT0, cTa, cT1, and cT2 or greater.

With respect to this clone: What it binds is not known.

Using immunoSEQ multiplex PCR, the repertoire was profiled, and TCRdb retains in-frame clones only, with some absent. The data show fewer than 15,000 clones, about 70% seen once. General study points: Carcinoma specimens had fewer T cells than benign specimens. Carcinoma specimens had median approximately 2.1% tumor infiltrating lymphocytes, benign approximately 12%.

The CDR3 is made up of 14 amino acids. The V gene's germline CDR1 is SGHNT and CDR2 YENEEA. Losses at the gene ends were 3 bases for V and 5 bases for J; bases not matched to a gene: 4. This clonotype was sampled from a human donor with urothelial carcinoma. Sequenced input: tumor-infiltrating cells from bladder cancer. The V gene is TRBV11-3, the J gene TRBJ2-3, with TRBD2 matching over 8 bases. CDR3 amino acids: CASSFGTRLDTQYF. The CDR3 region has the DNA TGTGCCAGCAGCTTTGGGACTAGGTTAGATACGCAGTATTTT.